The 7 T cell receptor beta chains below were found in one sample sequenced in a study of T-cell memory formation after mild COVID-19. TCRdb itself ran the 5' RACE reads through MiXCR, one entry per CDR3 protein. Among just over 300,000 distinct CDR3 sequences, less than 20% were seen once, and the ten largest hold 20% to 25%. The sample taken for sequencing was PBMCs or a T cell subset sorted from them (not recorded which). These receptors were collected from a man aged 18 to 29 who had mild COVID-19 (a few samples of this study predate the infection). Cell type and time point are not known.

The V gene is TRBV18, the J gene TRBJ2-3; no firm D call. V shed 6 bases and J shed 0 bases, with 10 bases lying between them. Germline CDR1 is KGHSH and CDR2 is LQKENI. The CDR3 has 14 residues. CDR3 DNA: TGTGCCAGCTCGCCGGAGACTAGCACAGATACGCAGTATTTT. Amino acid sequence: CASSPETSTDTQYF.

This rearrangement joins TRBV9 to TRBJ2-5; D might be TRBD1 or TRBD2, each matching 5 bases. This CDR3 is 12 amino acids long. The germline V gene has CDR1 SGDLS and CDR2 YYNGEE. V dropped 8 bases and J dropped 9 bases, with 17 bases sitting between them. The CDR3 bases are TGTGCCAGTGCTAGGGGCCTGGGGGCCCAGTACTTC. It yields the protein CASARGLGAQYF.

This clonotype was counted only a few times. This chain uses TRBV7-9 with TRBJ1-1; D is unclear. The CDR3 has 13 residues. Germline V gene sequence: CDR1 SEHNR, CDR2 FQNEAQ (reference sequence). Trimming took off 7 bases at V and 5 bases at J, with 14 bases between the two ends. The CDR3, as DNA: TGTGCCAGCACCCCCCAGCGGGAGACTGAAGCTTTCTTT. Protein product: CASTPQRETEAFF.

This chain connects TRBV7-9 to TRBJ2-1; D may be TRBD1 (6 bases). The CDR3 sequence is 14 residues long. In germline, CDR1 is SEHNR, CDR2 FQNEAQ (reference sequence). V was clipped by 5 bases and J by 7 bases, with 15 bases between them. CDR3 nucleotide sequence: TGTGCCAGCAGCCCCAGACAGGTGGTGAATGAGCAGTTCTTC. It codes for CASSPRQVVNEQFF.

V usage is TRBV4-3 and J usage is TRBJ1-6, with TRBD1 identical over 9 bases. The CDR3 consists of 15 residues. The V gene's germline CDR1 is LGHNA and CDR2 YSLEER. Germline trimming cut 7 bases from V and 10 bases from J; bases unmatched to any gene: 11. The CDR3: CASIPGTGKSSPLHF. In nucleotides, the CDR3 is TGCGCCAGCATCCCGGGGACAGGGAAAAGCTCACCCCTCCACTTT.

This clonotype was detected many times. The chain couples TRBV3-1 to TRBJ2-3, with D unclear. The CDR3 length is 16 residues. V was trimmed by 1 base and J by 2 bases, leaving 13 bases between them. Germline CDR1 reads LGHDT; CDR2 reads YNNKEL (reference sequence). CDR3 in DNA: TGTGCCAGCAGCCAAGCTGGCCGAAGTTACACAGATACGCAGTATTTT. Its protein is CASSQAGRSYTDTQYF.

This clonotype appeared a few times. V gene TRBV15 combines with J gene TRBJ1-2, with TRBD1 matching 7 bases. J lost 5 bases, V lost 5 bases, and 2 bases had no gene match. The CDR3 loop spans 12 amino acids. The germline CDR1 and CDR2 sequences are LNHNV and YYDKDF (reference sequence). The CDR3 is CATSRQGYGYTF. The DNA of the CDR3 is TGTGCCACCAGCCGACAGGGTTATGGCTACACCTTC.